The 5 T cell receptor beta chains in this list originate from one sample, sequenced in a study of T cells in Graves' hyperthyroidism and ophthalmopathy. RNA transcripts gave rise to amplified TCR beta CDR3 regions. Initially, a first-round RT-PCR of the TCR CDR3 employed the HTBI primer set. Using its own MiXCR run on the multiplex PCR reads, TCRdb lists one record per CDR3 protein. The data contain about 590,000 distinct CDR3 sequences, around 14% of them singletons. Sequenced sample: blood. The receptors stem from a woman aged 30 to 39 with Graves' hyperthyroidism.

The chain carries TRBV27 and TRBJ2-7; a possible D gene is TRBD2 (5 bases). Germline CDR1 MNHEY, CDR2 SMNVEV (reference sequence). This CDR3 is built from 15 residues. V lost 3 bases to trimming and J lost 8 bases, with 20 bases between them. This CDR3 is CASSLSAALAVKQYF. CDR3 DNA: TGTGCCAGCAGTTTGTCAGCGGCCCTGGCGGTCAAGCAGTACTTC.

A note on this clonotype: A clone one base away is much larger, so this may be a read error. This chain connects TRBV28 to TRBJ1-4; tentatively, D is TRBD1 (5 bases). The CDR3 sequence is 14 residues long. CDR1 and CDR2 from the germline V gene are MDHEN and SYDVKM. CDR3 in DNA: TGTGCCAGCAGTTTGGTGACTCTGGGGGAAAGACTGTTTTTT. Its protein product is CASSLVTLGERLFF.

This clonotype has a handful of counts. The genes are TRBV5-1 and TRBJ2-1; 10 nucleotides line up with TRBD2. This CDR3 spans 19 amino acids. Germline V gene sequence: CDR1 SGHRS, CDR2 YFSETQ. With 8 bases clipped from V and 0 bases from J, the junction kept 17 bases outside the gene matches. Here the CDR3 DNA reads TGCGCCAGTAAAGTGGTGAGAGCGGGAGGGCTGAGCTCCTACAATGAGCAGTTCTTC. It translates to CASKVVRAGGLSSYNEQFF.

This clonotype has only a few counts. This chain links TRBV4-1 with TRBJ1-4; 10 bases fit TRBD1. The J segment lost 8 bases and the V segment lost 4 bases, leaving 4 bases of the junction unmatched. CDR3 length: 14 residues. Germline-derived CDR1 and CDR2 are MGHRA and YSYEKL. CDR3 loop: CASSPTGGKEKLFF. The CDR3 coding sequence is TGCGCCAGCAGCCCGACAGGGGGCAAGGAAAAACTGTTTTTT.

Remarks on this clonotype: Germline is not matched at one junction end, which may reflect a read error. The chain uses TRBV27 and TRBJ2-1, with 8 bases that match TRBD2. The germline gives CDR1 MNHEY, CDR2 SMNVEV (reference sequence). The CDR3 runs to 16 residues. In nucleotides, the CDR3 is TGTGCCAGCAACCGAATTGGCGGGGGGTCCTACAGTGAGCAGTTCTTC. Amino acid sequence: CASNRIGGGSYSEQFF.